The present entry profiles one T cell receptor beta chain with its context. What it binds is unknown. The CDR3 extends over 16 amino acids. V was cut by 6 bases and J by 4 bases, with 19 bases left in between. Each cDNA held unique molecular identifiers, and template switching gave it a universal primer site. MiXCR, run by TCRdb on the 5' RACE reads, gives a single entry per CDR3 protein. The table has fewer than 550,000 distinct CDR3 sequences, approximately 16% seen once; the top ten hold roughly 0.46%. Among all donors, each was a healthy Caucasian. This record comes from a study of identical twins. Study-wide results and caveats: Those out-of-frame alpha sequences shared by twins showed an excess of low generation probability. Fewer insertions characterized abundant cord blood beta clonotypes, whereas memory repertoires showed none.

The sample was also linked to a second study, of yellow fever vaccine responses in identical twins.

The material sequenced was CD4+ T cells sorted from blood. This receptor was identified in a woman between 18 and 29 years old in good health. The chain carries TRBV12-3 or TRBV12-4 and TRBJ2-1; no clear D. CDR3 nucleotides: TGTGCCAGCAGACCACCCCGAGTAGGTCAATACAATGAGCAGTTCTTC. Translation: CASRPPRVGQYNEQFF.